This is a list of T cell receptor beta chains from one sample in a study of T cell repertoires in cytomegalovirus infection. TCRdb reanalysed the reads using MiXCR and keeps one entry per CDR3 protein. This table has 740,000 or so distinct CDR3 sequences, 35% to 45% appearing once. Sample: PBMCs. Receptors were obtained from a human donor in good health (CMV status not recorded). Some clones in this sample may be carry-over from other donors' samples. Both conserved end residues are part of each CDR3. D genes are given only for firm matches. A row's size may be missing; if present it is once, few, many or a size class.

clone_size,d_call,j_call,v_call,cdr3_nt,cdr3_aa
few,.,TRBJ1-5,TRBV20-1,TGCAGTGCCGGGTCCGGCAATCAGCCCCAGCATTTT,CSAGSGNQPQHF
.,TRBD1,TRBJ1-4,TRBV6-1,TGTGCCAGCAGTGAAGTTGGGACAGGGAGGGAAAAACTGTTTTTT,CASSEVGTGREKLFF
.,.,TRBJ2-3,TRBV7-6,TGTGCCAGCAGCACCTCCCGGGGAACAGATACGCAGTCTTTT,CASSTSRGTDTQSF
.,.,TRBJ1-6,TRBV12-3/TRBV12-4,TGTGCAAGCAGTACAGGGTCGAATTCACCCCACCACTTT,CASSTGSNSPHHF
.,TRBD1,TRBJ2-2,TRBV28,TGTGCCAGCAGTCCTCCGGGACAGGGGTTTTCCGGGGAGCTGTTTTTT,CASSPPGQGFSGELFF
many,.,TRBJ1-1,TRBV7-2,TGTGCCAGCAGCTTAGAGGGCGGCGCTGAAGCTTTCTTT,CASSLEGGAEAFF
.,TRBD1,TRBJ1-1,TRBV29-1,TGCAGCGGGATACAGGGGGCTACGAACACTGAAGCTTTCTTT,CSGIQGATNTEAFF
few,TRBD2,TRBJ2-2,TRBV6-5,TGTGCCAGCAGACCCGAGACTAGCGGGGGGAACACCGGGGAGCTGTTTTTT,CASRPETSGGNTGELFF
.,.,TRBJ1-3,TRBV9,TGTGCCAGCAGCCCGCAGAGGGGCCGTTCCTCTGGAAACACCATATATTTT,CASSPQRGRSSGNTIYF
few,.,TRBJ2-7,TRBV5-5,TGTGCCAGCAGCTTGGCCGGGATCATGACGGACGAGCAGTACTTC,CASSLAGIMTDEQYF
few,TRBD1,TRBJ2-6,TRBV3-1,TGTGCCAGCAGCCACTACAGGGGTCCTGGGGCCAACGTCCTGACTTTC,CASSHYRGPGANVLTF
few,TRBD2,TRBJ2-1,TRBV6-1,TGTGCCAGCCTGACTCCGGGAGGGAGAGACAATGAGCAGTTCTTC,CASLTPGGRDNEQFF
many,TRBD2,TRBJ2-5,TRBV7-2,TGTGCCAGCAGCTTCACCGGGACTAGCCAAGAGACCCAGTACTTC,CASSFTGTSQETQYF
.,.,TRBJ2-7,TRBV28,TGTGCCAGCAGTCTCCCCGCAGGTTCCTTCTACGAGCAGTACTTC,CASSLPAGSFYEQYF
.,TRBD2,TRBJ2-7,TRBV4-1,TGCGCCAGCAGCCTGGGACTAGCGGGAGACGCTGGGGAGCAGTACTTC,CASSLGLAGDAGEQYF
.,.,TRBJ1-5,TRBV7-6,TGTGCCAGCAGCTTAGAACCGTACCGGGACAAATATAGCAATCAGCCCCAGCATTTT,CASSLEPYRDKYSNQPQHF
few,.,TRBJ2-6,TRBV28,TGTGCCAGCAGGCAGGCTGGGGCCAACGTCCTGACTTTC,CASRQAGANVLTF
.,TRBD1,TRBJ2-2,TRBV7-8,TGTGCCAGCAGCTTAAAGAGGGGGCTTGGCGGGGAGCTGTTTTTT,CASSLKRGLGGELFF
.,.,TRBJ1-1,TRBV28,TGTGCCAGCAGTTCCAGGACAGCGCCGAACACTGAAGCTTTCTTT,CASSSRTAPNTEAFF
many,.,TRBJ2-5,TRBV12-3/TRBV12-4,TGTGCCAGCAGGCCCCAGGGGTGGCGAGAGACCCAGTACTTC,CASRPQGWRETQYF
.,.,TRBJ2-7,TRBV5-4,TGTGCCAGCAGCTTGTATCCGGGGGCGGGTGGGTCCTACGAGCAGTACTTC,CASSLYPGAGGSYEQYF
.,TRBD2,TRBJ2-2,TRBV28,TGTGCCAGCCTGGGAGGGTCGATCGGGGAGCTGTTTTTT,CASLGGSIGELFF
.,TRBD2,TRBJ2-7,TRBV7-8,TGTGCCAGCAGCCGTGGACTAGCGTTCTACGAGCAGTACTTC,CASSRGLAFYEQYF
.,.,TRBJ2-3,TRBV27,TGTGCCAGCAGTGGACAGGGAGGGTGGACAGATACGCAGTATTTT,CASSGQGGWTDTQYF
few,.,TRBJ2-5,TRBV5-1,TGCGCCAGCAGCGATACCTGGGGAGCACAAGAGACCCAGTACTTC,CASSDTWGAQETQYF
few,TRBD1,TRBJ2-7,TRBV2,TGTGCCAGCAGTGAAACAGGGGGCGAGCAGTACTTC,CASSETGGEQYF
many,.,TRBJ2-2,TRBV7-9,TGTGCCAGCAGCGAGACAGTTACCGGGGAGCTGTTTTTT,CASSETVTGELFF
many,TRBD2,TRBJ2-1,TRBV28,TGTGCCAGCAGTTCCCTCCGACGGGGGGGCCGTAATGAGCAGTTCTTC,CASSSLRRGGRNEQFF
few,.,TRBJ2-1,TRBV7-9,TGTGCCAGCTCGCAGGACCACTACAATGAGCAGTTCTTC,CASSQDHYNEQFF
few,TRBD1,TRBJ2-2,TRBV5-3,TGTGCCAGCAAGCTATGGCAGGGGGTCACCGGGGAGCTGTTTTTT,CASKLWQGVTGELFF
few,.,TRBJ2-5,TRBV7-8,TGTGCCAGCAGGGACCGGGGGCCGGGAGAGACCCAGTACTTC,CASRDRGPGETQYF
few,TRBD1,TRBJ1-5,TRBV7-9,TGTGCCAGCAGCGCAGGGGGGGTCAATCAGCCCCAGCATTTT,CASSAGGVNQPQHF
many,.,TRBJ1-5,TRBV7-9,TGTGCCAGCAGCTTAGAGGGATCTAGCGGAGGCAATCAGCCCCAGCATTTT,CASSLEGSSGGNQPQHF
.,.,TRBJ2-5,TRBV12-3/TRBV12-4,TGTGCCAGCAGGGTGACAAGGCAAGAGACCCAGTACTTC,CASRVTRQETQYF
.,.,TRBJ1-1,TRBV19,TGTGCCAGTATTCGCAAGCTTGGGGAATCCGGGAGTGAAGCTTTCTTT,CASIRKLGESGSEAFF
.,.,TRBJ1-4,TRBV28,TGTGCCAGCTGTCCGGGGGGGGTCACGACAACTAATGAAAAACTGTTTTTT,CASCPGGVTTTNEKLFF
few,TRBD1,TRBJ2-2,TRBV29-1,TGCAGCGTTGAAGGTTTCCGACAGGGAGATGGGGAGCTGTTTTTT,CSVEGFRQGDGELFF
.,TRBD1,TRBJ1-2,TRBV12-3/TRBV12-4,TGTGCCCGCAGTGGACAGGGGATCGTCTACACCTTC,CARSGQGIVYTF
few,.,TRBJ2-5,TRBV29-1,TGCAGCGTTACCAGGGGCCCAAGCCAAGAGACCCAGTACTTC,CSVTRGPSQETQYF
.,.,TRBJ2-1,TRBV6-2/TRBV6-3,TGTGCCAGCAGCCCGGGACGTAGAAATGAGCAGTTCTTC,CASSPGRRNEQFF
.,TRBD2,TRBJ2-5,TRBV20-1,TGCAGTGCTCCGGGGGGGACTAGCGGGAGGCTGGGAGAGACCCAGTACTTC,CSAPGGTSGRLGETQYF
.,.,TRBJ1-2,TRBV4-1,TGCGCCAGCAGCCAAGATGACTATGGCTACACCTTC,CASSQDDYGYTF
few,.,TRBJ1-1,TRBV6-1,TGTGCCAGCAGTGAACTAAATTGGGGCACTGAAGCTTTCTTT,CASSELNWGTEAFF
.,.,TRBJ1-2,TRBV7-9,TGTGCCAGCAGCTTAGAGTACGGGGCATATGGCTACACCTTC,CASSLEYGAYGYTF
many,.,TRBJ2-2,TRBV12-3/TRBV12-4,TGTGCCAGCAGTCCTTCGTTGCGGGGAAGGGAGCTGTTTTTT,CASSPSLRGRELFF